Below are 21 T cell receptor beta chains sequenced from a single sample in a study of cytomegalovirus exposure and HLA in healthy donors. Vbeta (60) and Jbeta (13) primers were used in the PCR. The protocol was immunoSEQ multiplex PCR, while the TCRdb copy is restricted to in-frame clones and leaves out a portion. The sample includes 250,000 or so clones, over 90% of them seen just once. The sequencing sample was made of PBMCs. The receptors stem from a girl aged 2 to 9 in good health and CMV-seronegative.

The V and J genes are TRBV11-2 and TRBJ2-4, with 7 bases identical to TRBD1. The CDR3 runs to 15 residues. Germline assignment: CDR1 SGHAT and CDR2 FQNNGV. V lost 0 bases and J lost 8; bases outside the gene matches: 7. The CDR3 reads CASSLEAGGWDIQYF. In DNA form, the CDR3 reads TGTGCCAGCAGCTTAGAAGCAGGGGGTTGGGACATTCAGTACTTC.

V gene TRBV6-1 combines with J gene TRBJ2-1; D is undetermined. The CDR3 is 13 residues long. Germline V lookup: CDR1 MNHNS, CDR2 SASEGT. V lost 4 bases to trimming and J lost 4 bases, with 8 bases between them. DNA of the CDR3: TGTGCCAGCAGTGTTAACAGTTACAATGAGCAGTTCTTC. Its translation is CASSVNSYNEQFF.

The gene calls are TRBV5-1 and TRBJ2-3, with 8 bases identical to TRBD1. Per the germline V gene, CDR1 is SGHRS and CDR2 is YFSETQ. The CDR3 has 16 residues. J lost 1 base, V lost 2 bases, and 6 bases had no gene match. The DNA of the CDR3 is TGCGCCAGCAGCTTCGAGGACAGGGCGGGCACAGATACGCAGTATTTT. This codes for CASSFEDRAGTDTQYF.

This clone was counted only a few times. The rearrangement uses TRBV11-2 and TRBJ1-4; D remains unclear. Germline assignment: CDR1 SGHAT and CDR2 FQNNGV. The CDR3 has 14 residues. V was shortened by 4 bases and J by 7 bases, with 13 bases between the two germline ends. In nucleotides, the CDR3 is TGTGCCAGCAGCTCCTTGGGCCGAACTGAAAAACTGTTTTTT. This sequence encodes CASSSLGRTEKLFF. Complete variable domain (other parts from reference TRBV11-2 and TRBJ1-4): EAGVAQSPRYKIIEKRQSVAFWCNPISGHATLYWYQQILGQGPKLLIQFQNNGVVDDSQLPKDRFSAERLKGVDSTLKIQPAKLEDSAVYLCASSSLGRTEKLFFGSGTQLSVL.

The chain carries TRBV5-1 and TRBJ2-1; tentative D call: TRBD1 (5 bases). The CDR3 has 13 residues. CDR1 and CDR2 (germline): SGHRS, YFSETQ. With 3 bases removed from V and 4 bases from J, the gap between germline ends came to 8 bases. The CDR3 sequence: CASSSDSYNEQFF. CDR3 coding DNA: TGCGCCAGCAGCTCCGACAGTTACAATGAGCAGTTCTTC. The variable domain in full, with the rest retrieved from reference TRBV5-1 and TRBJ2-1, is KAGVTQTPRYLIKTRGQQVTLSCSPISGHRSVSWYQQTPGQGLQFLFEYFSETQRNKGNFPGRFSGRQFSNSRSEMNVSTLELGDSALYLCASSSDSYNEQFFGPGTRLTVL.

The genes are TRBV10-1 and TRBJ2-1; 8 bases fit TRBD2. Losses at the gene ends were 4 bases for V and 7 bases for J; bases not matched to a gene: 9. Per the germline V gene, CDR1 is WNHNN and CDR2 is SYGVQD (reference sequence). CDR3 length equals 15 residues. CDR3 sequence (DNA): TGCGCCAGCAGTGCAGCGGGAGTGTTGGTGAATGAGCAGTTCTTC. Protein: CASSAAGVLVNEQFF.

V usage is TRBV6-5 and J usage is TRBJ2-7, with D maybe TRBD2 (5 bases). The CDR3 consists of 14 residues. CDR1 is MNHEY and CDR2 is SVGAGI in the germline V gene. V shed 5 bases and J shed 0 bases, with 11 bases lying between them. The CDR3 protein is CASSTTGNSYEQYF. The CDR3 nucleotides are TGTGCCAGCAGTACCACGGGAAACTCCTACGAGCAGTACTTC.

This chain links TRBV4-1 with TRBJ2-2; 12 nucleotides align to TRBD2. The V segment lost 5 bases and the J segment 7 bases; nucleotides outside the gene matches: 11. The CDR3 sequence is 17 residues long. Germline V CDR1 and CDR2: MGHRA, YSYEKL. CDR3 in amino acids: CASSFGLAGLGGGELFF. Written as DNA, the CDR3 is TGCGCCAGCAGCTTCGGACTAGCGGGACTCGGCGGCGGGGAGCTGTTTTTT.

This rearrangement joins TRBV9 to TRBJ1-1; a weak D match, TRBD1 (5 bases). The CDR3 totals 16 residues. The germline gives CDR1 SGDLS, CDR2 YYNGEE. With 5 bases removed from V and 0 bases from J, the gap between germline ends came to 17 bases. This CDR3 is CASSDLQAEMNTEAFF. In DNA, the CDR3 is TGTGCCAGCAGTGATTTACAGGCGGAGATGAACACTGAAGCTTTCTTT. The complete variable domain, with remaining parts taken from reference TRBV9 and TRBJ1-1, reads DSGVTQTPKHLITATGQRVTLRCSPRSGDLSVYWYQQSLDQGLQFLIQYYNGEERAKGNILERFSAQQFPDLHSELNLSSLELGDSALYFCASSDLQAEMNTEAFFGQGTRLTVV.

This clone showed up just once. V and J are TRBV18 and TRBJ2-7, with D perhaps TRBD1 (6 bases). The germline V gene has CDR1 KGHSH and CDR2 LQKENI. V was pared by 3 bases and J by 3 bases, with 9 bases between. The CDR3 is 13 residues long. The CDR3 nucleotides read TGTGCCAGCTCACCGATGGGACACTACGAGCAGTACTTC. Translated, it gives CASSPMGHYEQYF.

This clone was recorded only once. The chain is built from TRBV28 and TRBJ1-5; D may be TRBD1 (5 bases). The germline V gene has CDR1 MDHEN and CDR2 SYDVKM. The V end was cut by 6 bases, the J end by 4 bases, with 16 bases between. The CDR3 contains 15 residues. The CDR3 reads CASRTGGWRNQPQHF. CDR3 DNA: TGTGCCAGCAGAACCGGGGGGTGGCGAAATCAGCCCCAGCATTTT.

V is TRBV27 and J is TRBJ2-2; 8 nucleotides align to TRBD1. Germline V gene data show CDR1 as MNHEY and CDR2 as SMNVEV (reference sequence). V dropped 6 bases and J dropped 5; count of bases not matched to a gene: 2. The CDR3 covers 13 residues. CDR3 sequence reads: CASRRTGTGELFF. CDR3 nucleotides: TGTGCCAGCAGAAGGACAGGGACCGGGGAGCTGTTTTTT.

The CDR3 spells CASSTGQGSGETQYF. The CDR3 DNA sequence: TGCGCCAGCAGCACCGGACAGGGGTCGGGGGAGACCCAGTACTTC. This rearrangement joins TRBV5-1 to TRBJ2-5, with TRBD1 matching over 9 bases. V dropped 4 bases and J dropped 5; count of bases not matched to a gene: 9. The CDR3 has 15 residues. The germline V gene encodes CDR1 SGHRS and CDR2 YFSETQ. Supplemented by reference TRBV5-1 and TRBJ2-5, the full variable domain reads KAGVTQTPRYLIKTRGQQVTLSCSPISGHRSVSWYQQTPGQGLQFLFEYFSETQRNKGNFPGRFSGRQFSNSRSEMNVSTLELGDSALYLCASSTGQGSGETQYFGPGTRLLVL.

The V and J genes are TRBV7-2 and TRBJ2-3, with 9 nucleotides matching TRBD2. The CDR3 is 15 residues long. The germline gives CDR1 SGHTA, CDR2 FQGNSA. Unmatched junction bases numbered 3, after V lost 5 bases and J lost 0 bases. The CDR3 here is CASSLTSGSTDTQYF. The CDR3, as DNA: TGTGCCAGCAGCCTAACTAGCGGGAGCACAGATACGCAGTATTTT. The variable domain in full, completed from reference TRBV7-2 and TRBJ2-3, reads GAGVSQSPSNKVTEKGKDVELRCDPISGHTALYWYRQSLGQGLEFLIYFQGNSAPDKSGLPSDRFSAERTGGSVSTLTIQRTQQEDSAVYLCASSLTSGSTDTQYFGPGTRLTVL.

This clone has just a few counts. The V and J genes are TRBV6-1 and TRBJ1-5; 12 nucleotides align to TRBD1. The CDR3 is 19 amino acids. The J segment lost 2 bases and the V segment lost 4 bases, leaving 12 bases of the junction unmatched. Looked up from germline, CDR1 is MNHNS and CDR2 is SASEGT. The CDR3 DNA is TGTGCCAGCAGTGGACCCGGGACAGGGGGCTTCGTTGGCAATCAGCCCCAGCATTTT. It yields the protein CASSGPGTGGFVGNQPQHF.

Here the CDR3 DNA reads TGTGCAAGTCGCTTAGCCGGCGGGCAGGCCCGGACCGGGGAGCTGTTTTTT. It translates to CASRLAGGQARTGELFF. The chain links TRBV12-2 to TRBJ2-2; the table names TRBD2, a call not compared with the DNA. TRBV12-2 is termed a pseudogene. The CDR3 has 17 amino acids.

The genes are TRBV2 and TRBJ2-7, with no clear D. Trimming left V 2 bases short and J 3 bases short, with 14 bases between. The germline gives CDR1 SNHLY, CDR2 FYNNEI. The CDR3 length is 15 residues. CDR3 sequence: CASSESASWVYEQYF. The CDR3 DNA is TGTGCCAGCAGTGAATCGGCTAGTTGGGTCTACGAGCAGTACTTC.

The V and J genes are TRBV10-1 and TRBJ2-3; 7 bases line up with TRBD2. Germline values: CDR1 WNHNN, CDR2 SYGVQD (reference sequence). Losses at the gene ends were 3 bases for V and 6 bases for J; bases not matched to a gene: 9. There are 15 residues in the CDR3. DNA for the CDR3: TGCGCCAGCAGTGACCGCGGGAGTAGGGCGGATACGCAGTATTTT. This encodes CASSDRGSRADTQYF.

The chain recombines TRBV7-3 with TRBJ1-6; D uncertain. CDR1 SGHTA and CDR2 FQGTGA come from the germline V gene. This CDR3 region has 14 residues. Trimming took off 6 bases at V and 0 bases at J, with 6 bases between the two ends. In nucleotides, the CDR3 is TGTGCCAGCAGTGCGAGCTCCTATAATTCACCCCTCCACTTT. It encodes CASSASSYNSPLHF. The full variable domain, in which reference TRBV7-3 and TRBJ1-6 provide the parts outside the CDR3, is GAGVSQTPSNKVTEKGKYVELRCDPISGHTALYWYRQSLGQGPEFLIYFQGTGAADDSGLPNDRFFAVRPEGSVSTLKIQRTERGDSAVYLCASSASSYNSPLHFGNGTRLTVT.

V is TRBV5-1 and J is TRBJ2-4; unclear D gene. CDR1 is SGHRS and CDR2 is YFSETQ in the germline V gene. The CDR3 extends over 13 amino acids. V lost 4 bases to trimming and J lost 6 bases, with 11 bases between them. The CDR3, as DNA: TGCGCCAGCAGCCTGGACCCCGGAAACATTCAGTACTTC. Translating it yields CASSLDPGNIQYF.

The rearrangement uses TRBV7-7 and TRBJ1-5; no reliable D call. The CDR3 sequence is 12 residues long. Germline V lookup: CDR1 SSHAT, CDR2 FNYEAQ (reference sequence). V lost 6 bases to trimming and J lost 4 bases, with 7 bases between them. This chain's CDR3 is CASRLKNQPQHF. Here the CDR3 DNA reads TGTGCCAGCAGACTGAAGAATCAGCCCCAGCATTTT.